One sample yielded the 8 T cell receptor beta chains listed below, sequenced in a study of shared clonotypes between healthy human individuals. Generated by immunoSEQ multiplex PCR, the TCRdb table keeps only in-frame clones and is missing some. Among about 2 million clones, 95% were seen once, and the ten largest hold roughly 0.13%. Sequenced material: naive CD4+ T cells sorted from blood. Subset given: CD45RA+ positively selected. Receptors originate from a man between 18 and 29 years old in good health.

V usage is TRBV6-6 and J usage is TRBJ1-3; 10 bases agree with TRBD1. The J segment lost 8 bases and the V segment lost 6 bases, leaving 10 bases of the junction unmatched. Germline CDR1 MNHNY, CDR2 SVGAGI (reference sequence). The CDR3 totals 15 residues. The CDR3 DNA sequence: TGTGCCAGCAGCCAATCCGGGGACAGGGGACACACCATATATTTT. This translates into CASSQSGDRGHTIYF.

Of note for this clone: Other nucleotide sequences in the sample specify the same CDR3. V usage is TRBV18 and J usage is TRBJ1-2; D is uncertain. Germline loops: CDR1 KGHSH, CDR2 LQKENI. The V end lost 3 bases, the J end lost 2 bases, and 7 bases lay between the germline ends. The CDR3 sequence is 13 residues long. Here the CDR3 DNA reads TGTGCCAGCTCACCCGATAGGAACTATGGCTACACCTTC. It encodes CASSPDRNYGYTF.

The J gene is TRBJ1-2, the V gene TRBV10-3; TRBD1 matches at 7 bases. The CDR3 extends over 15 amino acids. V gave up 5 bases and J gave up 6 bases; unmatched junction bases: 12. Germline V CDR1 and CDR2: ENHRY, SYGVKD. Here the CDR3 reads CAISPNRDSENGYTF. CDR3 sequence (DNA): TGTGCCATCAGTCCTAATCGGGACAGCGAAAATGGCTACACCTTC.

V and J are TRBV4-2 and TRBJ1-1; D is unresolved. This CDR3 has 14 residues. The V gene's germline CDR1 is LGHNA and CDR2 YNFKEQ. V was pared by 0 bases and J by 3 bases, with 8 bases between. DNA of the CDR3: TGTGCCAGCAGCCAAGATGGGAGGTACACTGAAGCTTTCTTT. Its translation: CASSQDGRYTEAFF.

This chain uses TRBV19 with TRBJ2-2; the match to TRBD1 covers 9 bases. V dropped 3 bases and J dropped 4; count of bases not matched to a gene: 12. The length of the CDR3 is 18 residues. Looked up from germline, CDR1 is LNHDA and CDR2 is SQIVND (reference sequence). The CDR3 sequence is CASSIGTGTGKSTGELFF. CDR3 nucleotides: TGTGCCAGTAGTATTGGGACCGGGACAGGGAAATCCACCGGGGAGCTGTTTTTT. Using reference TRBV19 and TRBJ2-2 for the parts outside the CDR3, the full variable domain is DGGITQSPKYLFRKEGQNVTLSCEQNLNHDAMYWYRQDPGQGLRLIYYSQIVNDFQKGDIAEGYSVSREKKESFPLTVTSAQKNPTAFYLCASSIGTGTGKSTGELFFGEGSRLTVL.

The chain has TRBV7-6 and TRBJ2-7, with 8 bases identical to TRBD1. CDR3 length: 17 amino acids. Germline values: CDR1 SGHVS, CDR2 FNYEAQ. V shed 1 base and J 4 bases; nucleotides not matched to a gene: 12. CDR3 DNA: TGTGCCAGCAGCTTAGGGATGGGACAGGAAGCGATTTACGAGCAGTACTTC. Amino acids: CASSLGMGQEAIYEQYF.

The rearrangement uses TRBV5-4 and TRBJ2-7; TRBD2 matches 8 bases. V trimming: 1 base; J trimming: 6 bases; junction bases outside the gene matches: 6. The CDR3 is 14 residues long. Germline V lookup: CDR1 SGHNT, CDR2 YYREEE (reference sequence). This chain's CDR3 is CASSLSAGVGEQYF. Written as DNA, the CDR3 is TGTGCCAGCAGCTTGTCAGCGGGAGTAGGCGAGCAGTACTTC.

The gene calls are TRBV7-9 and TRBJ1-2; TRBD1 might be the D (5 bases). The germline gives CDR1 SEHNR, CDR2 FQNEAQ (reference sequence). There are 15 residues in the CDR3. Trimming pared 5 bases from V and 2 bases from J, leaving 15 bases between. The CDR3 reads CASSPRSGGNYGYTF. CDR3 in DNA: TGTGCCAGCAGCCCTAGGTCGGGGGGGAACTATGGCTACACCTTC.